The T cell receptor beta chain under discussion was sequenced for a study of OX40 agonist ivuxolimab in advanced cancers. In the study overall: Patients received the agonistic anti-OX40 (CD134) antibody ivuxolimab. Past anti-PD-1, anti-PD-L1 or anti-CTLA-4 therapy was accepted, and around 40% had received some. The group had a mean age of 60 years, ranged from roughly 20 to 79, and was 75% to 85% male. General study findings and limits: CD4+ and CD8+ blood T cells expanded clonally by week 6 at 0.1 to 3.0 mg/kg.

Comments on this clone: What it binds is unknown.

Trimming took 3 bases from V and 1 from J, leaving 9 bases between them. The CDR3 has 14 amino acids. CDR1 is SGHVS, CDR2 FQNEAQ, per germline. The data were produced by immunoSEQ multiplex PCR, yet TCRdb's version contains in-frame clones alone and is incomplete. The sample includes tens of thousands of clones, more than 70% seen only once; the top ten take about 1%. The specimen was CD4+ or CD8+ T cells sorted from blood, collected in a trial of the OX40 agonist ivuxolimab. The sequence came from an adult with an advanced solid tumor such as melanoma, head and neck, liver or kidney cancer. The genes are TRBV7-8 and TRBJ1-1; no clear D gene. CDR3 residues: CASSFGGRNTEAFF. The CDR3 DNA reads TGTGCCAGCAGCTTTGGAGGGAGGAACACTGAAGCTTTCTTT.